This T cell receptor (beta chain) was retrieved from a study of cytomegalovirus exposure and HLA in healthy donors. Concerning this clone itself: Its antigen is unidentified.

Produced via immunoSEQ multiplex PCR; TCRdb's table is partial and in-frame only. The table has about 360,000 clones, just over 85% seen once; the top ten hold over 0.75%. The germline gives CDR1 MNHNY, CDR2 SVGAGI (reference sequence). Trimming pared 5 bases from V and 7 bases from J, leaving 18 bases between. The CDR3 loop spans 15 amino acids. Whole-study results and caveats: Cytomegalovirus-associated status was assigned to roughly 160 TCR beta chains. Specificity of a few CMV-associated chains for CMV antigens was verified in vitro. According to a subsequent analysis, TCR clusters identified in the first cohort showed a tendency to co-occur across the 110 or so validation repertoires.

Sample: PBMCs. The sequence was collected from a woman younger than 30 in good health and CMV-seronegative. V gene TRBV6-6 combines with J gene TRBJ2-1; perhaps TRBD2 as D (6 bases). For the CDR3, the DNA is TGTGCCAGCAGTAGAGGCTGGGGAGGCGGTAATGAGCAGTTCTTC. Translating it yields CASSRGWGGGNEQFF.